Shown below are 23 T cell receptor beta chains from a single sample sequenced in a study of CDR3 diversity in severe acne. One entry per CDR3 protein results from TCRdb running MiXCR on the PCR reads. The repertoire consists of fewer than 90,000 distinct CDR3 sequences, with 51% occurring once and the leading ten covering over 11%. Sequenced material: blood. The receptor source for this set is a male donor in good health, without acne.

The chain uses TRBV20-1 and TRBJ2-7; 9 bases are a match to TRBD2. The V gene end was trimmed by 5 bases and the J gene end by 2 bases; junction bases not matched to a gene: 7. This CDR3 spans 14 amino acids. Germline values: CDR1 DFQATT, CDR2 SNEGSKA (reference sequence). DNA for the CDR3: TGCAGTGCTCGACTAGCGGTGGCTACCTACGAGCAGTACTTC. It is translated as CSARLAVATYEQYF.

The rearrangement joins TRBV29-1 to TRBJ1-4, with D unclear. This CDR3 spans 14 amino acids. The germline V gene encodes CDR1 SQVTM and CDR2 ANQGSEA. Trimming stripped 6 bases from V and 3 bases from J, with 14 bases between. This CDR3 is CSVALAAPNEKLFF. CDR3 nucleotide sequence: TGCAGCGTCGCTTTGGCAGCCCCTAATGAAAAACTGTTTTTT.

The rearrangement joins TRBV5-1 to TRBJ2-7, with a weak D call TRBD2 (5 bases). Germline assignment: CDR1 SGHRS and CDR2 YFSETQ. This CDR3 region has 14 residues. Trimming left V 0 bases short and J 2 bases short, with 9 bases between. The chain's CDR3 is CASSLGGSTYEQYF. The CDR3 nucleotides read TGCGCCAGCAGCTTGGGAGGGAGTACCTACGAGCAGTACTTC.

This clonotype was observed once. The chain couples TRBV4-3 to TRBJ2-7; 8 bases map to TRBD1. Germline trimming cut 1 base from V and 2 bases from J; bases unmatched to any gene: 4. Germline V lookup: CDR1 LGHNA, CDR2 YSLEER. The CDR3 is 15 residues long. The CDR3 DNA reads TGCGCCAGCAGCCAAGGCAGGGGGCCCACCTACGAGCAGTACTTC. Amino acids: CASSQGRGPTYEQYF.

The rearrangement joins TRBV7-2 to TRBJ2-7; 7 bases match TRBD2. The CDR3 is 16 residues long. Germline CDR1 and CDR2: SGHTA and FQGNSA. Trimming removed 4 bases from V and 0 bases from J; junction bases left unmatched: 9. The DNA for the CDR3 is TGTGCCAGCAGCTCTTGGGGAGGGGTGTTCTCCTACGAGCAGTACTTC. As protein: CASSSWGGVFSYEQYF.

The chain links TRBV6-1 to TRBJ1-4, with D possibly TRBD1 on 5 matching bases. V lost 6 bases to trimming and J lost 7 bases, with 9 bases between them. CDR1 and CDR2 from the germline V gene are MNHNS and SASEGT. The CDR3 is 12 amino acids. The CDR3 nucleotides are TGTGCCAGCAGGGGGGACCGTGAAAAACTGTTTTTT. As protein: CASRGDREKLFF.

V gene TRBV24-1 combines with J gene TRBJ1-2, with TRBD1 identical over 12 bases. V dropped 3 bases and J dropped 8; count of bases not matched to a gene: 6. The germline gives CDR1 KGHDR, CDR2 SFDVKD. There are 15 residues in the CDR3. The CDR3 loop reads CATSDPGQGALGYTF. The CDR3 DNA reads TGTGCCACCAGTGATCCGGGACAGGGGGCACTCGGCTACACCTTC.

The chain employs TRBV19 and TRBJ2-2, with a possible D match to TRBD1 (6 bases). Between the trimmed V and J ends, which lost 1 base and 4 bases, there was a span of 19 bases. The CDR3 contains 18 residues. Germline CDR1 reads LNHDA; CDR2 reads SQIVND (reference sequence). CDR3 in amino acids: CASSIGMLRDTFTGELFF. The CDR3 DNA follows: TGTGCCAGTAGTATAGGGATGCTTCGGGACACCTTCACCGGGGAGCTGTTTTTT.

The chain carries TRBV19 and TRBJ1-5, with D possibly matching TRBD1 (5 bases). The CDR3 runs to 15 residues. Germline-derived CDR1 and CDR2 are LNHDA and SQIVND (reference sequence). Trimming left V 5 bases short and J 7 bases short, with 18 bases between. CDR3 DNA sequence: TGTGCCAGTAGTCCAGCAGGGTACGAGATCCAGCCCCAGCATTTT. It codes for CASSPAGYEIQPQHF.

This clonotype was seen just once. The chain joins TRBV25-1 to TRBJ2-2; TRBD1 might be the D (6 bases). With 4 bases removed from V and 6 bases from J, the gap between germline ends came to 15 bases. CDR3 length equals 15 residues. In germline, CDR1 is MGHDK, CDR2 SYGVNS. The CDR3, as DNA: TGTGCCAGCAGTGCTAGAGGGCGGACAGCCGGGGAGCTGTTTTTT. Protein sequence: CASSARGRTAGELFF.

In the case of this clonotype: One junction end does not reproduce the germline sequence, and a read error may be involved. The V gene is TRBV7-9, the J gene TRBJ2-7; D unclear. Per germline, CDR1 SEHNR and CDR2 FQNEAQ (reference sequence). This CDR3 is 12 amino acids long. The chain's CDR3 is CASSFGPYGQYF. Here the CDR3 DNA reads TGTGCCAGCAGCTTCGGCCCCTACGGGCAGTACTTC.

The chain uses TRBV5-6 and TRBJ1-1; D perhaps matches TRBD1 (5 bases). Trimming removed 5 bases from V and 4 bases from J, with 18 bases in between. This CDR3 is built from 15 residues. Germline lookup yields CDR1 SGHDT and CDR2 YYEEEE. The CDR3 DNA reads as TGTGCCAGCAGACCTAACACCGGGGCGCGCACTGAAGCTTTCTTT. Amino acids: CASRPNTGARTEAFF.

The table lists this clonotype with a few counts. The chain recombines TRBV7-9 with TRBJ2-5, with D perhaps matching TRBD1 or TRBD2 (5 bases each). The V end was cut by 0 bases, the J end by 5 bases, with 7 bases between. CDR3 length equals 13 residues. Germline CDR1 and CDR2: SEHNR and FQNEAQ (reference sequence). The CDR3 reads CASSLAGRETQYF. Written as DNA, the CDR3 is TGTGCCAGCAGCTTAGCGGGACGGGAGACCCAGTACTTC.

The rearrangement uses TRBV6-1 and TRBJ2-3; 11 nucleotides match TRBD2. The J segment lost 2 bases and the V segment lost 1 base, leaving 14 bases of the junction unmatched. The CDR3 runs to 20 residues. From germline, CDR1 is MNHNS and CDR2 SASEGT. CDR3: CASSEVLQGSSGGNTDTQYF. The DNA of the CDR3 is TGTGCCAGCAGTGAAGTCTTACAGGGGTCTAGCGGGGGGAACACAGATACGCAGTATTTT.

This clonotype was recorded only once. The chain joins TRBV5-6 to TRBJ2-1, with 7 bases matching TRBD2. V gave up 0 bases and J gave up 4 bases; unmatched junction bases: 4. There are 15 residues in the CDR3. Germline V gene data show CDR1 as SGHDT and CDR2 as YYEEEE. This CDR3 is CASSLELAPYNEQFF. In DNA, the CDR3 is TGTGCCAGCAGCTTGGAACTAGCGCCATACAATGAGCAGTTCTTC.

The table lists this clonotype with a count of one. An end of the junction differs from the germline gene, which may be a read error. As DNA, the CDR3 is TGTGCTAGCAGCGCCCGACTAGCGGGGGGCTCCTACGAGCAGTACTTC. As protein: CASSARLAGGSYEQYF. J is TRBJ2-7 and V is TRBV7-7; 13 bases are a match to TRBD2. Per germline, CDR1 SSHAT and CDR2 FNYEAQ (reference sequence). The length of the CDR3 is 16 residues. The whole variable domain, filled in from reference TRBV7-7 and TRBJ2-7, reads GAGVSQSPRYKVTKRGQDVTLRCDPISSHATLYWYQQALGQGPEFLTYFNYEAQPDKSGLPSDRFSAERPEGSISTLTIQRTEQRDSAMYRCASSARLAGGSYEQYFGPGTRLTVT.

This clonotype turned up a few times. The chain recombines TRBV30 with TRBJ1-2; the D gene is possibly TRBD1 (5 bases). This CDR3 contains 14 residues. CDR1 and CDR2 (germline): GTSNPN, SVGIG (reference sequence). Deletions cut 3 bases from V and 4 bases from J, with 15 bases between. Written as DNA, the CDR3 is TGTGCCTGGAGGGGGTGGGGGAAGAGCTATGGCTACACCTTC. Amino acid sequence: CAWRGWGKSYGYTF.

V gene TRBV18 combines with J gene TRBJ1-2; D gene ambiguous. The germline V and J ends were trimmed by 0 bases and 3 bases, with 2 bases remaining between them. The CDR3 sequence is 12 residues long. The V gene's germline CDR1 is KGHSH and CDR2 LQKENI. The DNA for the CDR3 is TGTGCCAGCTCACCACCGGACTATGGCTACACCTTC. Its translation is CASSPPDYGYTF.

The chain combines TRBV25-1 with TRBJ1-2, with D hard to call. The CDR3 is made up of 12 amino acids. CDR1 and CDR2 from the germline V gene are MGHDK and SYGVNS. V was cut by 6 bases and J by 7 bases, with 12 bases left in between. The CDR3 sequence: CASSQTFGGYTF. Written as DNA, the CDR3 is TGTGCCAGCAGCCAGACCTTCGGTGGCTACACCTTC.

This clonotype is medium-sized in the sample. The chain links TRBV10-1 to TRBJ2-5; tentative D call: TRBD1 (6 bases). The CDR3 totals 14 residues. V was shortened by 6 bases and J by 3 bases, with 14 bases between the two germline ends. The germline V gene has CDR1 WNHNN and CDR2 SYGVQD (reference sequence). As DNA, the CDR3 is TGCGCCAGCAGCCCACAGGGAAAGGAAGAGACCCAGTACTTC. This translates into CASSPQGKEETQYF.

This chain connects TRBV4-1 to TRBJ2-3; D ambiguous. The germline CDR1 and CDR2 sequences are MGHRA and YSYEKL. V was trimmed by 0 bases and J by 7 bases, leaving 5 bases between them. This CDR3 spans 12 amino acids. CDR3: CASSQDVNTQYF. The CDR3 region has the DNA TGCGCCAGCAGCCAAGATGTAAATACGCAGTATTTT.

V usage is TRBV9 and J usage is TRBJ1-6; maybe TRBD1 (6 bases). The V end was cut by 0 bases, the J end by 6 bases, with 10 bases between. The germline V gene encodes CDR1 SGDLS and CDR2 YYNGEE. The CDR3 spans 15 residues. The CDR3: CASSVGQEINSPLHF. CDR3 DNA sequence: TGTGCCAGCAGCGTAGGACAGGAAATTAATTCACCCCTCCACTTT.

This clonotype appeared a few times. The rearrangement links TRBV15 to TRBJ1-2; TRBD1 might be the D (5 bases). Between the trimmed V and J ends, which lost 1 base and 2 bases, there was a span of 17 bases. The CDR3 runs 17 residues. Germline loops: CDR1 LNHNV, CDR2 YYDKDF (reference sequence). Written as DNA, the CDR3 is TGTGCCACCAGCAGAGGAGGTTGGGGCACAGTCAACTATGGCTACACCTTC. Translated, it gives CATSRGGWGTVNYGYTF.